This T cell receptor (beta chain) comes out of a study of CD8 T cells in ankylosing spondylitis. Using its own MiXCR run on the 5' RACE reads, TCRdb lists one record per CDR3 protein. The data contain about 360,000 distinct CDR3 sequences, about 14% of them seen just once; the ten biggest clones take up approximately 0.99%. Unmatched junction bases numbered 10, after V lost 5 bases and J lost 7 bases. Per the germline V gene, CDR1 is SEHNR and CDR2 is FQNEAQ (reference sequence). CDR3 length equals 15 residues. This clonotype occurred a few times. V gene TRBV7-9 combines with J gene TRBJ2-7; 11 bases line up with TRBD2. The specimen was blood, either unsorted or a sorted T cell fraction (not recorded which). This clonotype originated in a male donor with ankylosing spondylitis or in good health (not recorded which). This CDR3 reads CASSHLAGGQGEQYF. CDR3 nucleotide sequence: TGTGCCAGCAGCCATCTAGCGGGGGGCCAGGGGGAGCAGTACTTC.